What follows is one TCR beta chain and its context. This specimen comes from a study of blood T cell repertoires in COVID-19. Whole-study context: Nucleic acid was either cDNA or gDNA, and it came from T cells, B-cell-depleted T cells, or PBMCs.

The data were produced by immunoSEQ multiplex PCR, yet TCRdb's version contains in-frame clones alone and is incomplete. The repertoire holds around 400,000 clones, with about nine tenths as singletons. The V gene's germline CDR1 is MNHEY and CDR2 SVGAGI. The length of the CDR3 is 14 residues. V was cut by 0 bases and J by 4 bases, with 9 bases left in between. The chain combines TRBV6-5 with TRBJ1-2; D gene ambiguous. The material sequenced was PBMCs or T cells enriched from blood (not recorded which). This TCR was sampled from a woman in her twenties or thirties who had recovered from COVID-19. CDR3 sequence (DNA): TGTGCCAGCAGTTACTCTTCAGATATCTATGGCTACACCTTC. This translates into CASSYSSDIYGYTF.